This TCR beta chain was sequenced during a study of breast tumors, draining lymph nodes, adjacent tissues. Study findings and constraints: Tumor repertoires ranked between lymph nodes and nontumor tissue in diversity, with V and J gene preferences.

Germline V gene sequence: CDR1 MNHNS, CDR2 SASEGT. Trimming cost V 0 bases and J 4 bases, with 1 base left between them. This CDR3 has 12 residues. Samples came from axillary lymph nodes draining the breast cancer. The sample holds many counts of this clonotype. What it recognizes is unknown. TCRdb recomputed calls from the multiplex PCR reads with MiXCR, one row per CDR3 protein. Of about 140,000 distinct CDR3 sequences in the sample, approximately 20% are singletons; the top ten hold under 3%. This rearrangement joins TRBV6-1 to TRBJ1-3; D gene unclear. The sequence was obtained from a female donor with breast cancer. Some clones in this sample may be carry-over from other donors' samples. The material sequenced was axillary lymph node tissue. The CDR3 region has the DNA TGTGCCAGCAGTGAAGCGGGAAACACCATATATTTT. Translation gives CASSEAGNTIYF.